This T cell receptor beta chain was obtained from a study of shared clonotypes between healthy human individuals. V trimming: 5 bases; J trimming: 6 bases; junction bases outside the gene matches: 12. CDR1 MNHNS and CDR2 SASEGT come from the germline V gene. This CDR3 spans 15 amino acids. Here immunoSEQ multiplex PCR was the method, and the copy in TCRdb shows in-frame clones only, minus some. There are a few million clones in the sample; approximately 90% occur only once, and roughly 0.15% lies in the top ten. Sequenced sample: naive CD4+ T cells sorted from blood. The subset denotes: CD45RA+ positively selected. The genes are TRBV6-1 and TRBJ1-1; 7 positions match TRBD1. The sequence came from a man aged 18-30 years in good health. CDR3 in amino acids: CASSPMDRRVPEAFF. The CDR3 nucleotides are TGTGCCAGCAGTCCAATGGACAGGCGGGTACCTGAAGCTTTCTTT.